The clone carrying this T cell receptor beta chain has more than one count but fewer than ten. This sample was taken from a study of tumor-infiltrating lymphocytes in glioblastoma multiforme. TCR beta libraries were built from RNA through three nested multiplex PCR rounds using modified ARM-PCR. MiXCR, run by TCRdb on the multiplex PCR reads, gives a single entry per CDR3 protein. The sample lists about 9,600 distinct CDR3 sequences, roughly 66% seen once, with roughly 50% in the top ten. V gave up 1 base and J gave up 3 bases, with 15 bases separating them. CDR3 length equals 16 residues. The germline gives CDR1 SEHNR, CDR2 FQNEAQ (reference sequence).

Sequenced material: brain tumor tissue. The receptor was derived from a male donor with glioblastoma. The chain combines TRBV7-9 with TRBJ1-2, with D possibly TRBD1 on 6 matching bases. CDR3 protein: CASSLGVGQNYYGYTF. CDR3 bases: TGTGCCAGCAGCTTAGGGGTAGGACAGAACTACTATGGCTACACCTTC.